This T cell receptor beta chain was obtained from a study of blood T cell repertoires in COVID-19. The germline CDR1 and CDR2 sequences are MNHEY and SVGAGI. With 6 bases removed from V and 4 bases from J, the gap between germline ends came to 13 bases. The CDR3 is made up of 14 amino acids. As processed by the authors: The authors estimated nucleated cell counts from reference gene primer amplification. Clones were sequenced by immunoSEQ multiplex PCR, and TCRdb holds only the in-frame ones, with some missing. V and J calls and clone size come straight from that table; D and trimming were deduced from the DNA. Seen here are approximately 97,000 clones, about 88% observed once, and the top ten hold 2.5% to 3.5%.

The genes are TRBV6-5 and TRBJ2-4; D gene ambiguous. The receptor was isolated from a man between 45 and 60 years old with active or convalescent COVID-19. Sequencing was done on a sample of peripheral blood. CDR3: CASRPLAEKNIQYF. The CDR3 DNA reads TGTGCCAGCAGGCCATTGGCAGAAAAAAACATTCAGTACTTC.